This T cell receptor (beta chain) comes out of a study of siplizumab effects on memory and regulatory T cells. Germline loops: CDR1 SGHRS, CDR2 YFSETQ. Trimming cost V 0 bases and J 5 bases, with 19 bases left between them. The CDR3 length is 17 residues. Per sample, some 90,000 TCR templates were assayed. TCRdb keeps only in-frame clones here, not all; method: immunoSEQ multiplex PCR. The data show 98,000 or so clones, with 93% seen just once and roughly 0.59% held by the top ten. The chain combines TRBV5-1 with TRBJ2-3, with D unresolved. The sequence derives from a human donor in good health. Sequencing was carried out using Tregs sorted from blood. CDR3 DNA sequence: TGCGCCAGCAGCTTGGAAGGACCCACAAGACCCGGAGATACGCAGTATTTT. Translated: CASSLEGPTRPGDTQYF.